This TCR beta chain was observed in a study of T cell repertoires in cytomegalovirus infection. Across the study: Signatures in public TCR beta sequences pointed to both CMV infection and matching HLA type.

The CDR3 length is 15 residues. Germline-derived CDR1 and CDR2 are MDHEN and SYDVKM. V lost 5 bases to trimming and J lost 2 bases, with 13 bases between them. A single record per CDR3 protein comes from TCRdb applying MiXCR to the reads. The table has 560,000 or so distinct CDR3 sequences, about 15% seen once. General observations from the study: The ex vivo response was dominated by HLA-C-restricted CMV-specific TCR beta clonotypes. Summed frequency of public TCR beta families distinguished CMV carriers with the relevant HLA.

This clonotype was seen many times. Its specificity is not known. The sequenced sample was CD8+ T cells from PBMCs. This receptor was obtained from a human donor in good health (CMV status not recorded). Some clones in this sample may be carry-over from other donors' samples. J is TRBJ2-1 and V is TRBV28; D is perhaps TRBD2 (5 bases). CDR3 loop: CASSPSRDPYNEQFF. CDR3 sequence (DNA): TGTGCCAGCAGTCCGTCCCGGGATCCCTACAATGAGCAGTTCTTC.